This entry lists 30 T cell receptor beta chains sequenced from one sample in a study of cytomegalovirus exposure and HLA in healthy donors. The PCR used 60 Vbeta and 13 Jbeta primers. Data came from immunoSEQ multiplex PCR; TCRdb stores just in-frame clones and leaves some out. The sample has over 150,000 clones; approximately 81% are singletons. The sample comprised PBMCs. These receptors originate from a woman aged 25-40 years in good health and CMV-seropositive.

V is TRBV11-2 and J is TRBJ2-2; D may be TRBD1 (6 bases). Deletions cut 5 bases from V and 2 bases from J, with 15 bases between. The CDR3 totals 16 residues. The germline CDR1 and CDR2 sequences are SGHAT and FQNNGV. CDR3 DNA sequence: TGTGCCAGCAGCCCCATTAAGGACAGTAACACCGGGGAGCTGTTTTTT. Protein sequence: CASSPIKDSNTGELFF.

The chain uses TRBV2 and TRBJ1-1, with 7 positions matching TRBD1. V trimming: 5 bases; J trimming: 4 bases; junction bases outside the gene matches: 7. Germline values: CDR1 SNHLY, CDR2 FYNNEI. CDR3 length: 14 amino acids. CDR3 protein: CASSYFTGATEAFF. The CDR3 region has the DNA TGTGCCAGCAGTTACTTTACAGGGGCCACTGAAGCTTTCTTT.

This chain's CDR3 is CASSLVAGPPYEQYF. The CDR3 DNA reads TGTGCCAGCAGCTTAGTCGCGGGGCCACCCTACGAGCAGTACTTC. The chain carries TRBV7-9 and TRBJ2-7; TRBD2 might be the D (6 bases). The germline V and J ends were trimmed by 1 base and 2 bases, with 12 bases remaining between them. CDR1 and CDR2 (germline): SEHNR, FQNEAQ (reference sequence). CDR3 length: 15 residues.

This rearrangement joins TRBV5-1 to TRBJ1-1; TRBD1 aligns across 8 bases. V shed 6 bases and J 1 base; nucleotides not matched to a gene: 5. The CDR3 contains 14 residues. The germline CDR1 and CDR2 sequences are SGHRS and YFSETQ. DNA of the CDR3: TGCGCCAGCACATCCCAGGGGGCGAACACTGAAGCTTTCTTT. It encodes CASTSQGANTEAFF. The whole variable domain, filled in from reference TRBV5-1 and TRBJ1-1, reads KAGVTQTPRYLIKTRGQQVTLSCSPISGHRSVSWYQQTPGQGLQFLFEYFSETQRNKGNFPGRFSGRQFSNSRSEMNVSTLELGDSALYLCASTSQGANTEAFFGQGTRLTVV.

As regards this clone: Other DNA sequences of this sample code for an identical CDR3. The chain uses TRBV6-6 and TRBJ1-2, with 7 nucleotides matching TRBD1. V shed 6 bases, J shed 8 bases, and the junction held 6 bases outside the gene matches. This CDR3 is built from 12 residues. The germline gives CDR1 MNHNY, CDR2 SVGAGI (reference sequence). DNA of the CDR3: TGTGCCAGCAGCCCGACAGGGAGAGGCTACACCTTC. Its translation is CASSPTGRGYTF.

The rearrangement uses TRBV5-1 and TRBJ2-1; D possibly corresponds to TRBD1 (6 bases). The V and J ends lost 2 bases and 8 bases respectively, with 20 bases between them. Germline V gene sequence: CDR1 SGHRS, CDR2 YFSETQ. The CDR3 spans 16 residues. This CDR3 reads CASSFTYRDARHEQFF. The CDR3 nucleotides read TGCGCCAGCAGCTTCACATACAGGGATGCACGTCATGAGCAGTTCTTC.

This chain joins TRBV2 and TRBJ2-1, with 10 positions matching TRBD2. Germline V lookup: CDR1 SNHLY, CDR2 FYNNEI. V shed 4 bases and J 7 bases; nucleotides not matched to a gene: 4. CDR3 size: 14 residues. CDR3 residues: CASSGTSGLNEQFF. For the CDR3, the DNA is TGTGCCAGCAGTGGGACTAGCGGCTTAAATGAGCAGTTCTTC.

The chain joins TRBV7-8 to TRBJ1-1; no definite D call. Germline assignment: CDR1 SGHVS and CDR2 FQNEAQ. Between the trimmed V and J ends, which lost 9 bases and 1 base, there was a span of 9 bases. CDR3 length: 12 amino acids. DNA of the CDR3: TGTGCCAGTTCCGACTGGAACACTGAAGCTTTCTTT. Its translation: CASSDWNTEAFF.

The chain carries TRBV6-5 and TRBJ1-1; 10 nucleotides line up with TRBD1. This CDR3 comprises 14 residues. The V and J ends lost 5 bases and 3 bases, in that order; junction bases with no gene match: 3. From germline, CDR1 is MNHEY and CDR2 SVGAGI. Here the CDR3 reads CASSGTGADTEAFF. The CDR3 DNA reads as TGTGCCAGCAGTGGGACAGGGGCGGACACTGAAGCTTTCTTT.

The chain recombines TRBV6-1 with TRBJ1-2; TRBD1 matches at 7 bases. The germline CDR1 and CDR2 sequences are MNHNS and SASEGT. The CDR3 runs 14 residues. Trimming cost V 6 bases and J 6 bases; bases outside gene matches: 10. The CDR3 bases are TGTGCCAGCAGCCCGACAGGGCAAATCAATGGCTACACCTTC. This sequence encodes CASSPTGQINGYTF.

The chain recombines TRBV19 with TRBJ2-5; 10 positions agree with TRBD1. CDR3 length: 14 residues. CDR1 and CDR2 from the germline V gene are LNHDA and SQIVND (reference sequence). Germline trimming cut 1 base from V and 9 bases from J; bases unmatched to any gene: 5. CDR3 in DNA: TGTGCCAGTAGTATAGTGGCAGGGACAGGGGCCCAGTACTTC. It yields the protein CASSIVAGTGAQYF. Full variable domain (rest looked up from reference TRBV19 and TRBJ2-5): DGGITQSPKYLFRKEGQNVTLSCEQNLNHDAMYWYRQDPGQGLRLIYYSQIVNDFQKGDIAEGYSVSREKKESFPLTVTSAQKNPTAFYLCASSIVAGTGAQYFGPGTRLLVL.

The V gene is TRBV6-5, the J gene TRBJ2-1; a possible D gene is TRBD1 (5 bases). Trimming removed 0 bases at V and 11 bases at J, with 11 bases between. Germline-derived CDR1 and CDR2 are MNHEY and SVGAGI. The CDR3 loop spans 13 amino acids. The CDR3 sequence: CASSYSRRQKQFF. The CDR3 nucleotides read TGTGCCAGCAGTTACTCGAGGAGACAGAAGCAGTTCTTC.

J is TRBJ1-6 and V is TRBV19; no clear D. Germline CDR1 and CDR2: LNHDA and SQIVND (reference sequence). Trimming took 6 bases from V and 3 from J, leaving 12 bases between them. This CDR3 region has 15 residues. CDR3 loop: CASRVSGLYNSPLHF. CDR3 nucleotides: TGTGCCAGTAGGGTGAGCGGGCTCTATAATTCACCCCTCCACTTT. Full variable domain (remainder filled in from reference TRBV19 and TRBJ1-6): DGGITQSPKYLFRKEGQNVTLSCEQNLNHDAMYWYRQDPGQGLRLIYYSQIVNDFQKGDIAEGYSVSREKKESFPLTVTSAQKNPTAFYLCASRVSGLYNSPLHFGNGTRLTVT.

The V and J genes are TRBV6-5 and TRBJ1-6; a weak D match, TRBD1 (5 bases). V lost 2 bases, J lost 10 bases, and 12 bases lay in between. This CDR3 comprises 14 residues. Germline CDR1 reads MNHEY; CDR2 reads SVGAGI. The CDR3 region has the DNA TGTGCCAGCAGTTACGGGCAGGGATTATCACCCCTCCACTTT. Its protein product is CASSYGQGLSPLHF.

This chain connects TRBV11-2 to TRBJ2-1; 12 bases are shared with TRBD2. J gave up 5 bases and V 3 bases, and 5 bases lay outside the gene matches. Per germline, CDR1 SGHAT and CDR2 FQNNGV. This CDR3 contains 16 residues. The CDR3 is CASSFSTSGGHNEQFF. CDR3 DNA sequence: TGTGCCAGCAGCTTCTCGACTAGCGGGGGACACAATGAGCAGTTCTTC. Variable domain in full (rest from reference TRBV11-2 and TRBJ2-1): EAGVAQSPRYKIIEKRQSVAFWCNPISGHATLYWYQQILGQGPKLLIQFQNNGVVDDSQLPKDRFSAERLKGVDSTLKIQPAKLEDSAVYLCASSFSTSGGHNEQFFGPGTRLTVL.

The chain uses TRBV5-1 and TRBJ2-5; D is uncertain. Germline lookup yields CDR1 SGHRS and CDR2 YFSETQ. This CDR3 is 15 amino acids long. V lost 6 bases and J lost 2, with 17 bases in between. In nucleotides, the CDR3 is TGCGCCAGCACCTACCCATGGGCTGTTCAAGAGACCCAGTACTTC. Residues: CASTYPWAVQETQYF.

The chain links TRBV5-4 to TRBJ2-7, with TRBD1 matching over 7 bases. Per the germline V gene, CDR1 is SGHNT and CDR2 is YYREEE (reference sequence). The V gene end was trimmed by 6 bases and the J gene end by 0 bases; junction bases not matched to a gene: 3. This CDR3 has 13 residues. CDR3 in DNA: TGTGCCAGCAACAGGGGAACCTCCTACGAGCAGTACTTC. Encoded protein: CASNRGTSYEQYF.

The J gene is TRBJ1-4, the V gene TRBV10-3; 9 bases map to TRBD1. CDR1 ENHRY and CDR2 SYGVKD come from the germline V gene. The CDR3 totals 16 residues. V was clipped by 10 bases and J by 0 bases; unmatched bases: 9. The CDR3 DNA sequence: TGTGCCACCAAGGGGGACAGGGCTGCAACTAATGAAAAACTGTTTTTT. Its protein product is CATKGDRAATNEKLFF.

This clone was counted a few times. Other DNA sequences in this specimen translate into the identical CDR3. The rearrangement joins TRBV5-6 to TRBJ1-2; 9 bases agree with TRBD1. The CDR3 sequence is 14 residues long. The ends lost 2 bases at V and 4 bases at J; junction bases unmatched: 3. Germline V gene sequence: CDR1 SGHDT, CDR2 YYEEEE. CDR3 loop: CASSLGQGTYGYTF. The CDR3 coding sequence is TGTGCCAGCAGCTTAGGACAGGGGACCTATGGCTACACCTTC.

The chain has TRBV15 and TRBJ2-7; a weak D match, TRBD1 (6 bases). V was pared by 3 bases and J by 3 bases, with 12 bases between. CDR3 length: 14 residues. CDR1 and CDR2 (germline): LNHNV, YYDKDF (reference sequence). The chain's CDR3 is CATSSYRAGYEQYF. The CDR3 region has the DNA TGTGCCACCAGCAGCTACAGGGCGGGCTACGAGCAGTACTTC. Full variable domain (remainder filled in from reference TRBV15 and TRBJ2-7): DAMVIQNPRYQVTQFGKPVTLSCSQTLNHNVMYWYQQKSSQAPKLLFHYYDKDFNNEADTPDNFQSRRPNTSFCFLDIRSPGLGDTAMYLCATSSYRAGYEQYFGPGTRLTVT.

The rearrangement links TRBV11-2 to TRBJ2-3; a possible D gene is TRBD2 (6 bases). Trimming left V 3 bases short and J 4 bases short, with 14 bases between. The CDR3 extends over 15 amino acids. Germline V gene lookup returns CDR1 SGHAT and CDR2 FQNNGV. The CDR3 reads CASSFWSGGADTQYF. In DNA, the CDR3 is TGTGCCAGCAGCTTTTGGTCCGGGGGTGCAGATACGCAGTATTTT.

V usage is TRBV4-3 and J usage is TRBJ1-5; a possible D gene is TRBD1 (5 bases). CDR3 length: 16 amino acids. The V end lost 1 base, the J end lost 6 bases, and 16 bases lay between the germline ends. CDR1 and CDR2 (germline): LGHNA, YSLEER. DNA of the CDR3: TGCGCCAGCAGCCAAGCACTTCAGGTCGGGGGTCAGCCCCAGCATTTT. It yields the protein CASSQALQVGGQPQHF.

The chain carries TRBV21-1 and TRBJ1-4; TRBD1 was called by the table and not checked on the DNA. TRBV21-1 is labeled a pseudogene. The length of the CDR3 is 19 residues. This CDR3 reads CASSNRGHLWGQRREKLFF. CDR3 nucleotides: TGTGCCAGCAGCAACCGGGGCCATCTGTGGGGACAAAGGCGCGAAAAACTGTTTTTT.

This sequence joins TRBV19 and TRBJ2-1; D is possibly TRBD2 (6 bases). CDR3 length equals 14 residues. The germline CDR1 and CDR2 sequences are LNHDA and SQIVND (reference sequence). Trimming pared 5 bases from V and 5 bases from J, leaving 13 bases between. The CDR3 coding sequence is TGTGCCAGTAGTCCCGTCGGGGGAAACAATGAGCAGTTCTTC. It encodes CASSPVGGNNEQFF. Combining the CDR3 with reference TRBV19 and TRBJ2-1 gives the whole variable domain DGGITQSPKYLFRKEGQNVTLSCEQNLNHDAMYWYRQDPGQGLRLIYYSQIVNDFQKGDIAEGYSVSREKKESFPLTVTSAQKNPTAFYLCASSPVGGNNEQFFGPGTRLTVL.

This sequence joins TRBV6-1 and TRBJ2-3; possibly TRBD1 for D (6 bases). V shed 10 bases and J shed 0 bases, with 14 bases lying between them. This CDR3 region has 14 residues. From germline, CDR1 is MNHNS and CDR2 SASEGT. This chain's CDR3 is CATNRAESTDTQYF. The CDR3 bases are TGTGCCACCAACAGGGCCGAGAGCACAGATACGCAGTATTTT.

This clone was observed once. The chain couples TRBV21-1 to TRBJ1-1; the table assigns TRBD1, which was not confirmed against the DNA. TRBV21-1 is designated a pseudogene. The CDR3 totals 14 residues. CDR3 coding DNA: TGTGCCAGCAGCAAAGCGGGACACAGTCCTGAAGCTTTCTTT. Amino acid sequence: CASSKAGHSPEAFF.

V and J are TRBV30 and TRBJ1-2; 7 bases align to TRBD1. Germline CDR1 and CDR2: GTSNPN and SVGIG (reference sequence). V shed 1 base and J 6 bases; nucleotides not matched to a gene: 5. This CDR3 spans 13 amino acids. For the CDR3, the DNA is TGTGCCTGGAGTGCAACAGGGGAAGATGGCTACACCTTC. This translates into CAWSATGEDGYTF.

CDR3 coding DNA: TGTGCCAGCTCACTCATAGACAGGGAAGCTTTCTTT. Translated, it gives CASSLIDREAFF. The chain links TRBV18 to TRBJ1-1; a weak D match, TRBD1 (6 bases). Between the trimmed V and J ends, which lost 4 bases and 8 bases, there was a span of 11 bases. CDR3 size: 12 residues. Germline CDR1 is KGHSH and CDR2 is LQKENI.

The chain recombines TRBV6-5 with TRBJ1-2; D gene uncertain. Trimming took off 6 bases at V and 6 bases at J, with 20 bases between the two ends. CDR1 is MNHEY, CDR2 SVGAGI, per germline. The CDR3 length is 15 residues. The CDR3 region is CASRKKKEDEDGYTF. The DNA for the CDR3 is TGTGCCAGCAGGAAAAAAAAGGAGGATGAAGATGGCTACACCTTC.

This clone has just a few counts. The rearrangement joins TRBV28 to TRBJ1-5, with D uncertain. This CDR3 region has 13 residues. Germline CDR1 reads MDHEN; CDR2 reads SYDVKM. Between the trimmed V and J ends, which lost 2 bases and 5 bases, there was a span of 7 bases. The CDR3 DNA follows: TGTGCCAGCAGTTTAACAGATCATCAGCCCCAGCATTTT. This gives the protein CASSLTDHQPQHF.